One sample yielded the 15 T cell receptor beta chains listed below, sequenced in a study of cytomegalovirus exposure and HLA in healthy donors. The PCR employed 60 Vbeta primers together with 13 Jbeta primers. Profiling relied on immunoSEQ multiplex PCR, and the TCRdb table lists in-frame clones only, not all of them. The table records about 200,000 clones, roughly 80% of them present only once. The sequenced sample was PBMCs. The receptors shown here come from a woman in her forties or fifties in good health and CMV-seropositive.

Worth noting for this clone: In the same sample, other DNA sequences code for this CDR3. J is TRBJ1-1 and V is TRBV7-3; a weak D match, TRBD1 (5 bases). Germline assignment: CDR1 SGHTA and CDR2 FQGTGA. This CDR3 has 13 residues. Between the trimmed V and J ends, which lost 2 bases and 6 bases, there was a span of 10 bases. The CDR3 is CASSLGGRAEAFF. Written as DNA, the CDR3 is TGTGCCAGCAGCTTAGGGGGGAGGGCTGAAGCTTTCTTT.

The genes are TRBV18 and TRBJ1-5, with 7 bases fitting TRBD1. Germline V CDR1 and CDR2: KGHSH, LQKENI. The CDR3 spans 13 residues. V trimming: 3 bases; J trimming: 6 bases; junction bases outside the gene matches: 2. This chain's CDR3 is CASSPTGTQPQHF. The CDR3 nucleotides read TGTGCCAGCTCACCGACAGGGACTCAGCCCCAGCATTTT.

This clone was picked up a small number of times. This chain uses TRBV10-3 with TRBJ2-3; TRBD2 might be the D (7 bases). The V gene lost 8 bases and the J gene lost 4 bases, with 16 bases spanning the gap. This CDR3 is 14 amino acids long. Germline lookup yields CDR1 ENHRY and CDR2 SYGVKD. The CDR3 sequence: CAIGGGGRADTQYF. DNA for the CDR3: TGTGCCATCGGGGGGGGCGGAAGGGCAGATACGCAGTATTTT.

The rearrangement joins TRBV5-4 to TRBJ2-7; 11 nucleotides line up with TRBD2. V was clipped by 5 bases and J by 1 base; unmatched bases: 2. CDR1 is SGHNT, CDR2 YYREEE, per germline (reference sequence). The CDR3 is 14 residues long. DNA for the CDR3: TGTGCCAGCAGACTAGCGGGAGCTTCCTACGAGCAGTACTTC. Protein: CASRLAGASYEQYF.

The V and J genes are TRBV18 and TRBJ2-4; 8 nucleotides line up with TRBD1. Germline V gives CDR1 KGHSH, CDR2 LQKENI. CDR3 length: 14 residues. Trimming took 5 bases from V and 3 from J; bases not matched to a gene: 3. The CDR3: CASSVTGVKNIQYF. The CDR3 DNA reads TGTGCCAGCTCAGTGACAGGGGTCAAAAACATTCAGTACTTC.

This chain links TRBV19 with TRBJ2-7, with TRBD2 as a possible D gene (5 bases). CDR3 length: 15 residues. The V gene lost 3 bases and the J gene lost 5 bases, with 17 bases spanning the gap. CDR1 and CDR2 (germline): LNHDA, SQIVND (reference sequence). The CDR3 DNA follows: TGTGCCAGTAGTATTCCGGGAAATCGAAGGAACGAGCAGTACTTC. Translating gives CASSIPGNRRNEQYF.

The chain links TRBV6-5 to TRBJ1-1, with no clear D. Trimming cost V 2 bases and J 0 bases, with 7 bases left between them. Germline V gives CDR1 MNHEY, CDR2 SVGAGI. The length of the CDR3 is 14 residues. CDR3 in amino acids: CASSYAPMNTEAFF. The CDR3 DNA reads TGTGCCAGCAGTTACGCCCCTATGAACACTGAAGCTTTCTTT.

The V gene is TRBV10-2, the J gene TRBJ2-5; no clear D gene. The ends were cut back, 8 bases at V and 0 bases at J, with 16 bases in the middle. The CDR3 has 15 residues. Looked up from germline, CDR1 is WSHSY and CDR2 is SAAADI. The CDR3 protein is CASRAQALYQETQYF. The DNA for the CDR3 is TGCGCCAGCCGTGCTCAGGCGCTGTACCAAGAGACCCAGTACTTC.

The chain has TRBV7-9 and TRBJ2-3; 13 bases fit TRBD2. The CDR3 totals 14 residues. With 4 bases clipped from V and 9 bases from J, the junction kept 4 bases outside the gene matches. Germline V lookup: CDR1 SEHNR, CDR2 FQNEAQ (reference sequence). The CDR3 nucleotides are TGTGCCAGCAGCTCCGGGACTAGCGGGGTCACGCAGTATTTT. The encoded protein is CASSSGTSGVTQYF.

The chain employs TRBV7-2 and TRBJ2-5; 7 bases fit TRBD1. The germline CDR1 and CDR2 sequences are SGHTA and FQGNSA. This CDR3 has 14 residues. Germline trimming cut 5 bases from V and 1 base from J; bases unmatched to any gene: 4. CDR3 in amino acids: CASSMGTAQETQYF. The CDR3 bases are TGTGCCAGCAGCATGGGGACAGCCCAAGAGACCCAGTACTTC.

The V and J genes are TRBV30 and TRBJ2-7, with D possibly matching TRBD2 (7 bases). Trimming shortened V by 8 bases and J by 2 bases, and 10 bases separated the two germline ends. This CDR3 spans 11 amino acids. Germline V CDR1 and CDR2: GTSNPN, SVGIG (reference sequence). The CDR3 region has the DNA TGTGCCAGGGGGGGGGCCTACGAGCAGTACTTC. Its translation: CARGGAYEQYF.

The rearrangement links TRBV5-6 to TRBJ2-2; 7 bases are shared with TRBD1. V shed 3 bases and J 2 bases; nucleotides not matched to a gene: 10. Germline-derived CDR1 and CDR2 are SGHDT and YYEEEE. The CDR3 has 17 amino acids. The chain's CDR3 is CASSSVDGTDNTGELFF. CDR3 coding DNA: TGTGCCAGCAGCTCCGTGGACGGGACAGATAACACCGGGGAGCTGTTTTTT.

The genes are TRBV5-8 and TRBJ2-3, with D possibly TRBD1 on 6 matching bases. The CDR3 is 17 residues long. V shed 0 bases and J shed 3 bases, with 17 bases lying between them. Per the germline V gene, CDR1 is SGHTS and CDR2 is YDEGEE. CDR3 DNA sequence: TGTGCCAGCAGCTTGGGGATGGACAGTGAGGGTACAGATACGCAGTATTTT. Encoded protein: CASSLGMDSEGTDTQYF.

This chain uses TRBV28 with TRBJ1-2; 7 bases fit TRBD1. The V gene end was trimmed by 7 bases and the J gene end by 4 bases; junction bases not matched to a gene: 12. The CDR3 runs to 15 residues. Germline V gives CDR1 MDHEN, CDR2 SYDVKM. The CDR3 coding sequence is TGTGCCAGCATACCCCGGGACAGACCCACCTATGGCTACACCTTC. Amino acid sequence: CASIPRDRPTYGYTF.

Only a few counts were recorded for this clone. The chain is built from TRBV28 and TRBJ1-5; tentatively, D is TRBD1 (6 bases). The CDR3 runs 15 residues. V lost 3 bases, J lost 7 bases, and 16 bases lay in between. Germline CDR1 is MDHEN and CDR2 is SYDVKM. The DNA of the CDR3 is TGTGCCAGCAGTTTTGGGTCAGGGGAAACGCAGCCCCAGCATTTT. Translation: CASSFGSGETQPQHF.